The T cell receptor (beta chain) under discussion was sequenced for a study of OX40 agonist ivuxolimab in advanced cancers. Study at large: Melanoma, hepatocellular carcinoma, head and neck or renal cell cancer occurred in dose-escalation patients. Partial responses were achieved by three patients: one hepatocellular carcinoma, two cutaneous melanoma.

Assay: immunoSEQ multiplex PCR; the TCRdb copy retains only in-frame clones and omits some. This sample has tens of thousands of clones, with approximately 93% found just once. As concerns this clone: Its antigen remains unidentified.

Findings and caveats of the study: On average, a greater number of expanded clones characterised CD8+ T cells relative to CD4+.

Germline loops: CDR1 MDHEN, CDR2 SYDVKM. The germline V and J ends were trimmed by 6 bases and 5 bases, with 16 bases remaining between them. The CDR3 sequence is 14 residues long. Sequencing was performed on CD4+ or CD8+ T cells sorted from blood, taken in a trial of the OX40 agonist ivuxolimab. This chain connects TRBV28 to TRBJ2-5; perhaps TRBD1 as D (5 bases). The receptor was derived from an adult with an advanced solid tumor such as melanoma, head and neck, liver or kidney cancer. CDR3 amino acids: CASSPDSPGETQYF. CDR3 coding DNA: TGTGCCAGCAGCCCTGACAGCCCCGGGGAGACCCAGTACTTC.